The TCR beta chain under discussion was sequenced for a study of tumor and adjacent non-tumor tissue in lung cancer. The study's findings and limits: Patients with more diverse tumor TCRs had worse survival.

In the case of this clonotype: Its specificity is not known. A read error may be the cause here, since a much bigger clone is one base away.

This CDR3 is 13 amino acids long. Germline V gene sequence: CDR1 SGHAT, CDR2 FQNNGV. The template was RNA from unsorted bulk tissue. The normal lung tissue was taken more than 3 cm from the tumor edge. Newly diagnosed lung cancer patients had thoracic surgery in China, August–late 2014, without prior chemotherapy. TCRbeta libraries were built with three rounds of nested PCR, modified from ARM-PCR. One entry per CDR3 protein, called by TCRdb with MiXCR from the multiplex PCR reads. The sample records about 110,000 distinct CDR3 sequences, about 65% being singletons. The chain joins TRBV11-2 to TRBJ1-6; the D gene is possibly TRBD1 (5 bases). The sequenced sample consisted of distant non-tumor lung tissue. The clonotype originates from a man aged 60 to 75 with non-small cell lung cancer. Here the CDR3 reads CVSSLELGLAMVF. The CDR3 DNA reads TGTGTCAGCAGCTTAGAACTGGGACTGGCTATGGTCTTT.